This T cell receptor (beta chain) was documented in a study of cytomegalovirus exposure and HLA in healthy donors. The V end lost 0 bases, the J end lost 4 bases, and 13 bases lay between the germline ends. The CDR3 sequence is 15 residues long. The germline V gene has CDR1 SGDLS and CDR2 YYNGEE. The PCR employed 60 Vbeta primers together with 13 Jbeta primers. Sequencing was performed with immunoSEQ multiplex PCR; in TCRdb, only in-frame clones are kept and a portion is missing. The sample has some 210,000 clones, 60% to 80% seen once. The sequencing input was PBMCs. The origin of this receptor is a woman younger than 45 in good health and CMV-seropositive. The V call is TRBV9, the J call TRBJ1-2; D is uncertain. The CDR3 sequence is CASSVVVEVSYGYTF. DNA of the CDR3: TGTGCCAGCAGCGTAGTAGTTGAGGTTTCCTATGGCTACACCTTC.